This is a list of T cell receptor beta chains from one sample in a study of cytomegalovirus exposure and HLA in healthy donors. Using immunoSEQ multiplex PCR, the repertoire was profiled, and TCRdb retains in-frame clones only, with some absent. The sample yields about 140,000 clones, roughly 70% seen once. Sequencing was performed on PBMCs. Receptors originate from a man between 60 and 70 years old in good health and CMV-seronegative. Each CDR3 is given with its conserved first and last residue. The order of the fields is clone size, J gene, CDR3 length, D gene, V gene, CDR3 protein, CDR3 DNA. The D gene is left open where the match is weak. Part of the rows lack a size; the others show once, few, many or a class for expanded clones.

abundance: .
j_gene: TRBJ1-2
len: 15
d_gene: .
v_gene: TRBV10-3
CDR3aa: CAIAPGGRWDYGYTF
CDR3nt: TGTGCCATCGCCCCGGGGGGCAGGTGGGACTATGGCTACACCTTC

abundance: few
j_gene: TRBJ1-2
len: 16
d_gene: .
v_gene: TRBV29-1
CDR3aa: CSVSRDPWEANYGYTF
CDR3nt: TGCAGCGTGTCCCGGGACCCCTGGGAGGCTAACTATGGCTACACCTTC

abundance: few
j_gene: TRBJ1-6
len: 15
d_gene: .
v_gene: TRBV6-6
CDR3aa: CASSFFTEANSPLHF
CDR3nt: TGTGCCAGCAGTTTCTTTACGGAGGCGAATTCACCCCTCCACTTT

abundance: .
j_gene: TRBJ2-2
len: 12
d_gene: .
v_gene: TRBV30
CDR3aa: CAWSEGGGELFF
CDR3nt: TGTGCCTGGAGTGAAGGGGGCGGGGAGCTGTTTTTT

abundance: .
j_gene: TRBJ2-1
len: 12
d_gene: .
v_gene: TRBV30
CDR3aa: CAWSVLDSEQFF
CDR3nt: TGTGCCTGGAGTGTTTTAGATAGTGAGCAGTTCTTC

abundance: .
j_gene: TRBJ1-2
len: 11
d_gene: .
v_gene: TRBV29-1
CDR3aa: CSVLTDYGYTF
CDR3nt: TGCAGCGTCCTTACGGACTATGGCTACACCTTC

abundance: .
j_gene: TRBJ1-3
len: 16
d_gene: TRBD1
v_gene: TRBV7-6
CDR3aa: CASSPRTGRAGNTIYF
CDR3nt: TGTGCCAGCAGCCCTCGGACAGGGAGGGCTGGAAACACCATATATTTT

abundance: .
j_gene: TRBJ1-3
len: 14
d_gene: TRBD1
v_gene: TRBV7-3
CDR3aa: CASSDRGHGNTIYF
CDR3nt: TGTGCCAGCAGCGACAGGGGGCACGGAAACACCATATATTTT

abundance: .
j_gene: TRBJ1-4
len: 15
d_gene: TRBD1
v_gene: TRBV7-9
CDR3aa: CSSRPLTGTNEKLFF
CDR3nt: TGTTCCAGCAGACCCCTGACAGGGACGAATGAAAAACTGTTTTTT

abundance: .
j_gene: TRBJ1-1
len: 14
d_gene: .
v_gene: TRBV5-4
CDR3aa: CASSLAQGNTEAFF
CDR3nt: TGTGCCAGCAGCTTGGCTCAGGGTAACACTGAAGCTTTCTTT

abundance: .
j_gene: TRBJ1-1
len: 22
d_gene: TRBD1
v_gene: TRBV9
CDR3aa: CASSASWSPTGAHRIMNTEAFF
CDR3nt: TGTGCCAGCAGCGCTAGCTGGTCGCCGACAGGGGCCCACAGAATAATGAACACTGAAGCTTTCTTT

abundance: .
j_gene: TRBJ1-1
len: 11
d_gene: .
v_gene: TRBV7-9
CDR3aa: CASSFTGEAFF
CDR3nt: TGTGCCAGCAGCTTTACCGGGGAAGCTTTCTTT

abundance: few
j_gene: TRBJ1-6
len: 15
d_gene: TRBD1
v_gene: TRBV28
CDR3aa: CASSSSTGTNSPLHF
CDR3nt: TGTGCCAGCAGTTCCTCGACAGGGACTAATTCACCCCTCCACTTT

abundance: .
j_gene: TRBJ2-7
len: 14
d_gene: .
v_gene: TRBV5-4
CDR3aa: CASSSYSALYEQYF
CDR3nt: TGTGCCAGCAGCTCCTATAGCGCCCTCTACGAGCAGTACTTC

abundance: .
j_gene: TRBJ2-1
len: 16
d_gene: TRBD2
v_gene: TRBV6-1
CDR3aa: CASSEGGLYGRDEQFF
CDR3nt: TGTGCCAGCAGTGAAGGAGGACTGTACGGGAGGGATGAGCAGTTCTTC

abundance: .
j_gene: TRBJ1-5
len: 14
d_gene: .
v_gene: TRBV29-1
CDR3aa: CSVVVGEVNQPQHF
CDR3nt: TGCAGCGTTGTGGTAGGAGAGGTCAATCAGCCCCAGCATTTT

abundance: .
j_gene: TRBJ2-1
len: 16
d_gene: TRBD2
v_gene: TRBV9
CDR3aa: CASSFRTSGSIYEQFF
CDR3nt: TGTGCCAGCAGCTTCCGGACTAGCGGGAGTATTTATGAGCAGTTCTTC

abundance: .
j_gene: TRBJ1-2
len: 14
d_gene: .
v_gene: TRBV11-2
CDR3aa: CASSLWTDNYGYTF
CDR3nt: TGTGCCAGCAGCTTATGGACAGACAACTATGGCTACACCTTC

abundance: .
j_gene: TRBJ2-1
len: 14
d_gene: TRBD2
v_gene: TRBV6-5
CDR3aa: CASRRAGGPNEQFF
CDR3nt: TGTGCCAGCCGAAGAGCGGGAGGGCCGAATGAGCAGTTCTTC

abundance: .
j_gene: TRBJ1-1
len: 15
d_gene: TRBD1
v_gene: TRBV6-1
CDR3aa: CASSPQTGENTEAFF
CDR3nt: TGTGCCAGCAGTCCTCAGACAGGGGAAAACACTGAAGCTTTCTTT

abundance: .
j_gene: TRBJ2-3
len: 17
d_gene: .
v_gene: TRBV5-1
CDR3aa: CASSLDVWQGSTDTQYF
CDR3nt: TGCGCCAGCAGCTTGGATGTTTGGCAGGGCTCCACAGATACGCAGTATTTT

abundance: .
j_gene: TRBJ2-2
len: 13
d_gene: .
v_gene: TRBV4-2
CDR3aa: CASSLSPTGELFF
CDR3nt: TGTGCCAGCAGCCTTAGCCCCACCGGGGAGCTGTTTTTT

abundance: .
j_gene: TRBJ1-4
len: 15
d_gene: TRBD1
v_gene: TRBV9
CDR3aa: CASSFRTGTNEKLFF
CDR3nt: TGTGCCAGCAGCTTCCGGACAGGGACTAATGAAAAACTGTTTTTT

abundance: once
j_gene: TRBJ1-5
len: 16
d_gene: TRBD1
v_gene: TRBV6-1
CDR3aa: CASSERDRDSNQPQHF
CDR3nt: TGTGCCAGCAGTGAACGGGACAGAGATAGCAATCAGCCCCAGCATTTT

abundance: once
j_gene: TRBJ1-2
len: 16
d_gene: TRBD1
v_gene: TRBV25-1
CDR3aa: CASSEYGGQGAGGYTF
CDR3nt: TGTGCCAGCAGTGAATATGGGGGGCAGGGGGCTGGAGGCTACACCTTC

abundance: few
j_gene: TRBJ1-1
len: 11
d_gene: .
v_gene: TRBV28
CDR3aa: CASSLEAEAFF
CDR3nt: TGTGCCAGCAGTTTAGAGGCTGAAGCTTTCTTT

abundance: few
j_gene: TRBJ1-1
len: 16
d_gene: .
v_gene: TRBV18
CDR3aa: CASSLGRGGAVTEAFF
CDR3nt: TGTGCCAGCTCCCTGGGACGGGGAGGGGCGGTGACTGAAGCTTTCTTT

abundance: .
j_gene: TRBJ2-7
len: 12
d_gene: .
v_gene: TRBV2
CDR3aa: CASTGADREQYF
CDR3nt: TGTGCCAGCACGGGAGCCGACCGGGAGCAGTACTTC

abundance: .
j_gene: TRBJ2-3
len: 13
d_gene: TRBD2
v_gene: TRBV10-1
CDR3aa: CASKPSGSPIPYF
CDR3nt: TGCGCCAGCAAGCCTAGCGGGAGTCCCATTCCTTATTTT

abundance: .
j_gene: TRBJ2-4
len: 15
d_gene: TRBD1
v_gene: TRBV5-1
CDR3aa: CASSLPTGGENIQYF
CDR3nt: TGCGCCAGCAGCTTACCGACAGGGGGCGAAAACATTCAGTACTTC

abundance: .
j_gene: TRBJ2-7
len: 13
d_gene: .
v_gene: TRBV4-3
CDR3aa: CASSPGRSTEQYF
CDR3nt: TGCGCCAGCAGCCCTGGGAGGAGCACCGAGCAGTACTTC

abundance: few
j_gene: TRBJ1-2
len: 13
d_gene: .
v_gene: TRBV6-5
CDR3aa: CASSYFQAYGYTF
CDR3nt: TGTGCCAGCAGTTACTTCCAGGCCTATGGCTACACCTTC

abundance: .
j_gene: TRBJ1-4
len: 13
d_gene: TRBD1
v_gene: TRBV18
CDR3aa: CASSHTQGEKLFF
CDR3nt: TGTGCCAGCTCACACACACAGGGGGAAAAACTGTTTTTT

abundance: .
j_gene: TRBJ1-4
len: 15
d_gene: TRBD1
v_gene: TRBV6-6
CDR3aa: CASSENRGTNEKLFF
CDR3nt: TGTGCCAGCAGTGAGAACAGGGGAACTAATGAAAAACTGTTTTTT

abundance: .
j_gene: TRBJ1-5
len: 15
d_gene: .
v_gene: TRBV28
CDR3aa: CASSSHGEGNQPQHF
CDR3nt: TGTGCCAGCAGTTCCCACGGGGAGGGGAATCAGCCCCAGCATTTT

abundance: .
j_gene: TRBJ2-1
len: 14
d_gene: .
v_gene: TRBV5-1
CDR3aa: CASSLSGDYNEQFF
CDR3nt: TGCGCCAGCAGCTTGAGCGGAGACTACAATGAGCAGTTCTTC

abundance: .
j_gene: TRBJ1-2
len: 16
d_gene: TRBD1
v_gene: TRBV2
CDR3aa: CASSGGRGRESYGYTF
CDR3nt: TGTGCCAGCAGTGGGGGCAGGGGGCGCGAAAGCTATGGCTACACCTTC

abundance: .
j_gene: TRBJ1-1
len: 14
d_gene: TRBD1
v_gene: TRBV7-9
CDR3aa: CASSRDRANTEAFF
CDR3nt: TGTGCCAGCAGCCGGGACAGAGCGAACACTGAAGCTTTCTTT

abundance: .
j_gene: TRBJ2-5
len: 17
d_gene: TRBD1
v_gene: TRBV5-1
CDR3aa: CASSPLGYRGDQETQYF
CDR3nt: TGCGCCAGCAGCCCCCTTGGGTACAGGGGAGACCAAGAGACCCAGTACTTC

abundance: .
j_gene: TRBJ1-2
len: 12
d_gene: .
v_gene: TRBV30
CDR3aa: CACQVINYGYTF
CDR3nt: TGTGCCTGTCAGGTGATCAACTATGGCTACACCTTC

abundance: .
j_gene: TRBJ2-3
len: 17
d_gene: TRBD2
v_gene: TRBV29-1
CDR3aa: CSVEANLLAGATDTQYF
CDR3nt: TGCAGCGTTGAAGCCAACTTACTAGCGGGGGCCACAGATACGCAGTATTTT

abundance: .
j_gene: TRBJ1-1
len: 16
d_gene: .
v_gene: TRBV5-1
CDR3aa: CASSPPGAPETTEAFF
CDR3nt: TGCGCCAGCAGCCCCCCAGGGGCCCCAGAGACCACTGAAGCTTTCTTT

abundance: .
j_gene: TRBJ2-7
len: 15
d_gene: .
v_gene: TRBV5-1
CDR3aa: CASSLLDRTTYEQYF
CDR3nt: TGCGCCAGCAGCTTGTTGGACAGAACTACCTACGAGCAGTACTTC

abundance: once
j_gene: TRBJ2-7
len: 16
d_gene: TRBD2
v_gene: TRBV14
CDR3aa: CASSQDGTSRGYEQYF
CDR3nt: TGTGCCAGCAGCCAAGATGGGACTAGCAGGGGCTACGAGCAGTACTTC

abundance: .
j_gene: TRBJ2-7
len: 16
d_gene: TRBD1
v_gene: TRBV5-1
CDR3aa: CASSELDRGLLYEQYF
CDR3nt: TGCGCCAGCAGCGAACTGGACAGGGGCCTTCTCTACGAGCAGTACTTC

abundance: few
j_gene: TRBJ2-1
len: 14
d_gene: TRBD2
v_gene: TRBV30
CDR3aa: CAWNGDYAHNEQFF
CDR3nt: TGTGCCTGGAATGGGGACTATGCCCACAATGAGCAGTTCTTC

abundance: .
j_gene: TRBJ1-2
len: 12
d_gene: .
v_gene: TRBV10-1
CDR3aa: CASSPGDYGYTF
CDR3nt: TGCGCCAGCAGCCCCGGAGACTATGGCTACACCTTC

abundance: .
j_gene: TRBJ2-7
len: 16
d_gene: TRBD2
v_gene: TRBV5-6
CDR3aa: CASSGAPSGHYYEQYF
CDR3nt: TGTGCCAGCAGCGGAGCGCCTAGCGGGCACTACTACGAGCAGTACTTC

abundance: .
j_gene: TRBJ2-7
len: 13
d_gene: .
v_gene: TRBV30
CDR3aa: CAWSGGFSYEQYF
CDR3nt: TGTGCCTGGAGTGGGGGCTTTTCCTACGAGCAGTACTTC

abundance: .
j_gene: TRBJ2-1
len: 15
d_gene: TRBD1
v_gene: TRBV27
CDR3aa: CASSSPGQWRNEQFF
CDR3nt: TGTGCCAGCAGCTCTCCGGGACAGTGGCGCAATGAGCAGTTCTTC

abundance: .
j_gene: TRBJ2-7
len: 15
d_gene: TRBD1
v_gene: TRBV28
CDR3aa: CASRTPQGAGNEQYF
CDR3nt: TGTGCCAGCAGGACACCCCAGGGGGCAGGAAACGAGCAGTACTTC